This T cell receptor beta chain was recovered during a study of CD8+ T cells in alopecia areata (dated by TCRdb to 2017 to 2018). For the wider study: The treated patients took part in an open-label pilot trial in which moderate-to-severe alopecia areata was treated with oral tofacitinib at 5 to 10 mg twice daily. Patients stayed on tofacitinib for 6 to 18 months and then had 6 months of follow-up off drug so that delayed response and recurrence could be assessed. In treated patients, disease severity was measured using the SALT score, which gives the percentage of scalp surface area affected. High-throughput TCRbeta sequencing was used to examine T cell clonal expansion in alopecia areata in both the C3H/HeJ mouse model and human patients. In humans, TCRbeta sequencing was performed on scalp tissue and on sorted CD4+ and CD8+ peripheral blood T cells from healthy controls and from patients with patchy or totalis/universalis alopecia areata. Tofacitinib-treated patients had biopsies at baseline and at 4 and 24 weeks of treatment, with a later scalp biopsy in several patients. Clonality in the scalp was compared among normal scalp (n=4), patchy alopecia areata scalp (n=8), and alopecia totalis/universalis scalp (n=8). RNA was obtained with the PAXgene miRNA kit for fixed scalp, the miRNeasy kit for PBMCs, and the RNeasy kit for mouse skin. Amplification of TCRbeta CDR3 regions was done by immunoSEQ multiplex PCR using 35 Vbeta forward primers and 13 Jbeta reverse primers. General study outcomes and caveats: Shared TCR sequences between patients were less evident than in mice, which may be partly attributable to HLA diversity in the patient population. Higher clonality and more expanded CD8+ clones were observed in lesional scalp than in normal scalp, particularly in alopecia totalis/universalis, a finding suggestive of antigenic drive. Scalp clonality and the number of expanded CD8+ clones among the top 100 scalp clones were significantly decreased by tofacitinib. Because the treated cohort was small and included a single nonresponder, larger studies are needed to assess links between baseline CD8+ expansion and response. Many expanded lesional clones persisted in scalp and blood during tofacitinib treatment, which may partly explain relapse after stopping treatment. Resident alphabeta T cells in normal human skin are also sequenced, complicating scalp TCR repertoire analysis, unlike mouse skin dominated by gammadelta T cells.

Of note for this clone: There is no known antigen for this receptor. Base-call qualities are not available, and no considerably larger clone is one nucleotide away.

The meaning of the sample's time point label: around 29 days on oral tofacitinib. This sample's treatment or condition label indicates: oral pan-JAK inhibitor, 5-10 mg twice daily. Lesional scalp punch biopsies and peripheral blood were collected from alopecia areata patients. PBMCs were isolated by density centrifugation and stained for CD3, CD4 and CD8, and CD4+ and CD8+ T cells were sorted on a FACSAria. The CDR3, cysteine through phenylalanine, is 11 amino acids long. This entry keeps only the CDR3 DNA: 33 bases, framed from base 1. The germline V gene (reference sequence) specifies MNHNY as CDR1 and SVGAGI as CDR2. Trimming removed 6 bases from V and 7 bases from J, leaving 6 bases between the germline ends. Library prep was done by the immunoSEQ multiplex PCR assay. To provide template for TCR sequencing, every sample had RNA extracted and reverse transcribed into cDNA. First-strand cDNA was synthesized with SuperScript III using a 2:1 mix of oligo-dT and random hexamers. A synthetic immune receptor repertoire was used to gauge amplification bias, and whatever bias remained was removed computationally. The original methods were these. Raw reads were preprocessed for error removal, and CDR3 was defined according to IMGT conventions as running from the conserved cysteine to phenylalanine. Clonality was calculated as 1 minus Shannon entropy normalized by log2 of the number of productive unique TCRs. Scalp TCRbeta sequences were cross-referenced with sorted blood CD4 and CD8 repertoires so that the CD4 or CD8 identity of scalp clones could be inferred. The immuneACCESS repertoire file appears here via TCRdb, limited to in-frame rearrangements. These files lack a portion of the clones; in checked studies, under half of the deficit traces to unresolved V genes, and the cause of the others is not known. V and J calls and clone size are those listed in that table; D and trimming were worked out from the DNA. For this sample the table gives about 150,000 clones, of which about 51% were detected only once. About 16% of the sample rests with the top ten.

The source was CD8+ T cells sorted from blood, collected at week 4, from a patient treated with tofacitinib. This receptor was taken from a human donor with alopecia areata. The chain uses TRBV6-6 and TRBJ1-4; confidence is insufficient to name the D gene. The CDR3 protein sequence reads: CASSSGEKLFF. The DNA sequence is as follows: TGTGCCAGCAGCTCGGGTGAAAAACTGTTTTTT.